These 30 T cell receptor beta chains originate from one sample sequenced in a study of identical twins. TCRdb reprocessed the 5' RACE reads with MiXCR, giving one entry per CDR3 protein. The sample holds about 550,000 distinct CDR3 sequences, 20% to 25% seen once. A further study also used this sample, focusing on yellow fever vaccine responses in identical twins.

Sample: CD4+ T cells sorted from blood. These receptors were taken from a woman between 18 and 29 years old in good health.

This clonotype was picked up a small number of times. The rearrangement links TRBV20-1 to TRBJ2-1; D could derive from TRBD1 or TRBD2 (5 bases each). Germline assignment: CDR1 DFQATT and CDR2 SNEGSKA (reference sequence). This CDR3 has 14 residues. Trimming pared 6 bases from V and 9 bases from J, leaving 21 bases between. In nucleotides, the CDR3 is TGCAGTGCCTCACGCCCCGAGGGCCAGGGTGAGCAGTTCTTC. It specifies CSASRPEGQGEQFF.

This clonotype was detected only a few times. This chain links TRBV5-1 with TRBJ2-3, with unresolved D. Germline V gene data show CDR1 as SGHRS and CDR2 as YFSETQ. CDR3 size: 13 residues. The V and J ends lost 4 bases and 4 bases respectively, with 10 bases between them. The CDR3 protein is CASSDLGADTQYF. The CDR3 DNA follows: TGCGCCAGCAGCGACCTGGGTGCAGATACGCAGTATTTT. The entire variable domain, with the rest obtained from reference TRBV5-1 and TRBJ2-3, is as follows: KAGVTQTPRYLIKTRGQQVTLSCSPISGHRSVSWYQQTPGQGLQFLFEYFSETQRNKGNFPGRFSGRQFSNSRSEMNVSTLELGDSALYLCASSDLGADTQYFGPGTRLTVL.

This clonotype was observed a few times. The chain has TRBV5-1 and TRBJ2-1; no reliable D call. CDR1 SGHRS and CDR2 YFSETQ come from the germline V gene. The CDR3 contains 14 residues. With 0 bases removed from V and 7 bases from J, the gap between germline ends came to 11 bases. The CDR3 protein is CASSLASARNEQFF. Written as DNA, the CDR3 is TGCGCCAGCAGCTTGGCCTCGGCAAGGAATGAGCAGTTCTTC.

This clonotype was found many times. This chain joins TRBV9 and TRBJ2-3; D gene uncertain. V was trimmed by 4 bases and J by 3 bases, leaving 6 bases between them. This CDR3 is 12 amino acids long. Germline CDR1 and CDR2: SGDLS and YYNGEE. The DNA of the CDR3 is TGTGCCAGCAGCCCCCAGACAGATACGCAGTATTTT. Encoded protein: CASSPQTDTQYF.

This chain connects TRBV8-2 to TRBJ2-6; the table gives TRBD2 as D, unverified against the DNA. TRBV8-2 is a pseudogene. CDR3 length: 17 residues. CDR3 nucleotide sequence: TGTGCCAGCACCCCCGGACTAATCTCCTCTGGGGCCAACGTCCTGACTTTC. It translates to CASTPGLISSGANVLTF.

The V gene is TRBV12-3 or TRBV12-4, the J gene TRBJ2-7; TRBD1 matches at 9 bases. Trimming at V came to 2 bases and at J to 9 bases, leaving 17 bases not matched to a gene. There are 17 residues in the CDR3. Written as DNA, the CDR3 is TGTGCCAGCAGTTTACGGACCTCCGGGACAGGGATTATGAGGCAGTACTTC. This sequence encodes CASSLRTSGTGIMRQYF.

In its sample, this clonotype was seen a few times. The rearrangement joins TRBV2 to TRBJ2-7; no clear D gene. The germline gives CDR1 SNHLY, CDR2 FYNNEI. CDR3 size: 12 residues. The V and J ends lost 4 bases and 3 bases respectively, with 7 bases between them. DNA for the CDR3: TGTGCCAGCAGTGTGGAAAACTACGAGCAGTACGTC. This sequence encodes CASSVENYEQYV.

V usage is TRBV10-3 and J usage is TRBJ2-3, with D perhaps given as TRBD1 or TRBD2 (6 bases each). The CDR3 loop spans 15 amino acids. V was pared by 10 bases and J by 6 bases, with 23 bases between. Germline V gives CDR1 ENHRY, CDR2 SYGVKD. For the CDR3, the DNA is TGTGCCAACCAAAAGGGACCGGGGGCCACTGATACGCAGTATTTT. It yields the protein CANQKGPGATDTQYF.

This clonotype was picked up a small number of times. V gene TRBV19 combines with J gene TRBJ1-5; D might be TRBD1 (6 bases). This CDR3 comprises 15 residues. The V gene's germline CDR1 is LNHDA and CDR2 SQIVND (reference sequence). The V and J ends lost 6 bases and 4 bases respectively, with 16 bases between them. CDR3 nucleotide sequence: TGTGCCAGTAGAGCACAGGGAAGAGGGAATCAGCCCCAGCATTTT. It is translated as CASRAQGRGNQPQHF.

The chain is built from TRBV5-1 and TRBJ2-6; D not certain. V was pared by 4 bases and J by 2 bases, with 13 bases between. This CDR3 has 16 residues. Germline loops: CDR1 SGHRS, CDR2 YFSETQ. This CDR3 reads CASSPESVAGANVLTF. The CDR3 DNA reads TGCGCCAGCAGCCCGGAATCGGTTGCTGGGGCCAACGTCCTGACTTTC.

This clonotype has more than one count but fewer than ten. CDR3 in DNA: TGTGCCAGCGGGACGAGCGGGAAGCAAGAGACCCAGTACTTC. Translated, it gives CASGTSGKQETQYF. The chain carries TRBV12-3 or TRBV12-4 and TRBJ2-5; TRBD2 matches 7 bases. The CDR3 spans 14 residues. The junction had 8 bases not matched to a gene; V was cut back by 8 bases and J by 2 bases.

This clonotype was seen a handful of times. The junction and the germline gene differ at one end; a read error may be behind it. The chain recombines TRBV7-3 with TRBJ2-1; 10 positions match TRBD2. The CDR3 length is 16 residues. Germline CDR1 SGHTA, CDR2 FQGTGA. CDR3: CASSPSGTSDYNGQFF. CDR3 nucleotide sequence: TGTGCCAGCAGCCCCAGCGGGACTAGCGATTACAATGGGCAGTTCTTC.

This clonotype has at least ten counts. V and J are TRBV12-3 or TRBV12-4 and TRBJ1-6, with 9 positions matching TRBD1. The CDR3 contains 14 residues. V gave up 6 bases and J gave up 5 bases; unmatched junction bases: 2. CDR3 sequence (DNA): TGTGCCAGCAGCCGGGACAGGGATAATTCACCCCTCCACTTT. Protein: CASSRDRDNSPLHF.

The J gene is TRBJ2-4, the V gene TRBV6-1, with D hard to call. The V gene's germline CDR1 is MNHNS and CDR2 SASEGT. The V end was cut by 2 bases, the J end by 14 bases, with 10 bases between. This CDR3 has 11 amino acids. The CDR3 DNA is TGTGCCAGCAGTGAAAGGCGGAGAGAGTACTTC. It codes for CASSERRREYF.

This clonotype was seen a handful of times. The chain has TRBV29-1 and TRBJ1-1; TRBD1 aligns across 8 bases. V lost 7 bases and J lost 5; bases outside the gene matches: 3. The CDR3 spans 11 residues. The germline CDR1 and CDR2 sequences are SQVTM and ANQGSEA. The CDR3 sequence is CSGQGLTEAFF. The CDR3 bases are TGCAGCGGACAGGGGTTGACTGAAGCTTTCTTT. Together with reference TRBV29-1 and TRBJ1-1, the CDR3 gives the full variable domain: SAVISQKPSRDICQRGTSLTIQCQVDSQVTMMFWYRQQPGQSLTLIATANQGSEATYESGFVIDKFPISRPNLTFSTLTVSNMSPEDSSIYLCSGQGLTEAFFGQGTRLTVV.

V usage is TRBV10-3 and J usage is TRBJ2-1; 9 nucleotides line up with TRBD1. Per the germline V gene, CDR1 is ENHRY and CDR2 is SYGVKD. The V segment lost 2 bases and the J segment 5 bases; nucleotides outside the gene matches: 7. The CDR3 extends over 16 amino acids. CDR3: CAISEPGQGLDNEQFF. The CDR3, as DNA: TGTGCCATCAGTGAGCCGGGACAGGGCTTAGACAATGAGCAGTTCTTC.

The chain recombines TRBV20-1 with TRBJ2-7; D is perhaps TRBD1 (6 bases). V was cut by 4 bases and J by 5 bases, with 9 bases left in between. Per germline, CDR1 DFQATT and CDR2 SNEGSKA (reference sequence). The CDR3 is made up of 11 amino acids. The CDR3 DNA reads as TGCAGTGCTACCAGGGGCAACGAGCAGTACGTC. Encoded protein: CSATRGNEQYV.

At least ten counts were recorded for this clonotype. This chain joins TRBV29-1 and TRBJ2-5; no clear D. CDR1 SQVTM and CDR2 ANQGSEA come from the germline V gene. Trimming shortened V by 5 bases and J by 4 bases, and 11 bases separated the two germline ends. The CDR3 covers 12 residues. The CDR3 sequence is CSVRTDGETQYF. CDR3 nucleotide sequence: TGCAGCGTTAGAACGGATGGAGAGACCCAGTACTTC.

This rearrangement joins TRBV9 to TRBJ2-1, with 16 bases that match TRBD2. Trimming took 3 bases from V and 1 from J; bases not matched to a gene: 1. This CDR3 is 17 amino acids long. Per the germline V gene, CDR1 is SGDLS and CDR2 is YYNGEE. The CDR3 spells CASSGGLAGGSYNEQFF. The CDR3 nucleotides read TGTGCCAGCAGCGGGGGACTAGCGGGAGGGTCCTACAATGAGCAGTTCTTC.

CDR3 nucleotide sequence: TGCAGTGCTGAACCCGGGCCCCAACTTAGCAATCAGCCCCAGCATTTT. It encodes CSAEPGPQLSNQPQHF. The chain is built from TRBV20-1 and TRBJ1-5; D unresolved. The CDR3 is made up of 16 amino acids. Trimming left V 5 bases short and J 0 bases short, with 17 bases between. The germline V gene encodes CDR1 DFQATT and CDR2 SNEGSKA (reference sequence).

This clonotype showed up many times. This chain uses TRBV2 with TRBJ2-5; 14 bases align to TRBD2. The length of the CDR3 is 16 residues. Germline V gene lookup returns CDR1 SNHLY and CDR2 FYNNEI. Unmatched junction bases numbered 8, after V lost 7 bases and J lost 4 bases. DNA for the CDR3: TGTGCCAGCACCCGGGGACTAGCGGGAGTAGGAGAGACCCAGTACTTC. It codes for CASTRGLAGVGETQYF. The complete variable domain, with remaining parts taken from reference TRBV2 and TRBJ2-5, reads EPEVTQTPSHQVTQMGQEVILRCVPISNHLYFYWYRQILGQKVEFLVSFYNNEISEKSEIFDDQFSVERPDGSNFTLKIRSTKLEDSAMYFCASTRGLAGVGETQYFGPGTRLLVL.

The rearrangement uses TRBV5-5 and TRBJ2-5, with D perhaps TRBD2 (6 bases). The CDR3 is 18 amino acids. V was trimmed by 2 bases and J by 5 bases, leaving 25 bases between them. CDR1 and CDR2 from the germline V gene are SGHKS and YYEKEE (reference sequence). CDR3 loop: CASSFGQGLRVGSETQYF. The CDR3 bases are TGTGCCAGCAGCTTTGGGCAGGGACTCAGAGTAGGGTCGGAGACCCAGTACTTC.

This clonotype showed up just a few times. The gene calls are TRBV6-5 and TRBJ2-1; 12 nucleotides line up with TRBD2. The germline V gene has CDR1 MNHEY and CDR2 SVGAGI. The V gene end was trimmed by 4 bases and the J gene end by 1 base; junction bases not matched to a gene: 8. CDR3 length equals 18 residues. The CDR3 sequence is CASSSPSTSGGSYNEQFF. CDR3 nucleotide sequence: TGTGCCAGCAGTTCCCCCTCGACTAGCGGGGGATCCTACAATGAGCAGTTCTTC.

This clonotype has just a few counts. The V and J genes are TRBV6-5 and TRBJ2-2; 7 bases match TRBD2. After removal of 5 bases from V and 0 bases from J, the junction contained 3 bases not matched to a gene. This CDR3 has 15 amino acids. Germline assignment: CDR1 MNHEY and CDR2 SVGAGI. As DNA, the CDR3 is TGTGCCAGCAGTAACGGGGGGTCGAACACCGGGGAGCTGTTTTTT. It specifies CASSNGGSNTGELFF.

The chain uses TRBV12-3 or TRBV12-4 and TRBJ1-2; D uncertain. V lost 1 base to trimming and J lost 1 base, with 7 bases between them. This CDR3 is built from 14 residues. This CDR3 reads CASSLGTDNYGYTF. Written as DNA, the CDR3 is TGTGCCAGCAGTTTAGGGACCGATAACTATGGCTACACCTTC.

This clonotype turned up a few times. This chain's CDR3 is CASSSGLAGAGGELFF. CDR3 bases: TGTGCCAGCAGCTCCGGACTAGCGGGAGCCGGCGGGGAGCTGTTTTTT. This sequence joins TRBV6-2 or TRBV6-3 and TRBJ2-2; 13 bases fit TRBD2. This CDR3 spans 16 amino acids. Germline assignment: CDR1 MNHEY and CDR2 SVGEGT. V shed 6 bases and J 7 bases; nucleotides not matched to a gene: 8.

Details on this clonotype: This may be a read error: a much more frequent sequence differs by one nucleotide. The J gene is TRBJ2-1, the V gene TRBV5-1; TRBD1 matches 7 bases. The CDR3 consists of 15 residues. J was trimmed by 2 bases and V by 5 bases; bases with no gene match: 7. Germline V gives CDR1 SGHRS, CDR2 YFSETQ. CDR3 sequence: CASRPSTGAYNEQFF. DNA for the CDR3: TGCGCCAGCAGGCCTAGCACAGGGGCCTACAATGAGCAGTTCTTC.

This chain connects TRBV24-1 to TRBJ2-1; maybe TRBD2 (6 bases). Germline V gene lookup returns CDR1 KGHDR and CDR2 SFDVKD. The CDR3 covers 13 residues. The V end was cut by 4 bases, the J end by 9 bases, with 12 bases between. As DNA, the CDR3 is TGTGCCACCAGTGAAGCGTCCGGGGGTGAGCAGTTCTTC. Its translation is CATSEASGGEQFF.

V and J are TRBV4-2 and TRBJ2-2, with 9 bases matching TRBD2. Trimming cost V 5 bases and J 6 bases; bases outside gene matches: 13. In germline, CDR1 is LGHNA, CDR2 YNFKEQ. This CDR3 has 17 amino acids. DNA of the CDR3: TGTGCCAGCAGCTCTCTACGAGCGGGGGGCGGGGCCGGGGAGCTGTTTTTT. As protein: CASSSLRAGGGAGELFF.

This clonotype was counted between two and nine times. The chain is built from TRBV12-3 or TRBV12-4 and TRBJ2-4, with a tentative D call TRBD1 (5 bases). V lost 6 bases to trimming and J lost 8 bases, with 14 bases between them. The CDR3 extends over 13 amino acids. As DNA, the CDR3 is TGTGCCAGCAGCTTACAGGACAAGGACATTCAGTACTTC. The encoded protein is CASSLQDKDIQYF.